This TCR beta chain was recorded in a study of blood T cells in healthy people across ages. A word on this clonotype: What it binds is unknown.

The germline V gene has CDR1 SEHNR and CDR2 FQNEAQ (reference sequence). The germline V and J ends were trimmed by 6 bases and 5 bases, with 13 bases remaining between them. This CDR3 has 13 amino acids. Each sample yielded at least 6.5 million isolated PBMCs. Together with a sample-barcoded 5' primer, a J-beta primer mix was included in a second PCR lasting about 6 to 11 cycles. MiXCR was run by TCRdb on the 5' RACE reads, yielding one entry per CDR3 protein. The sample includes roughly 550,000 distinct CDR3 sequences, more than 20% of them seen just once. Points from the study as a whole: Observed TCR beta diversity per million T cells went down as age went up. This fall followed a roughly linear course with age.

These records were also assigned to another study, of T cells of mothers and their children.

This chain uses TRBV7-9 with TRBJ2-5, with D unresolved. The source material was blood. This clonotype originated in a boy between 10 and 17 years old in good health. CDR3 nucleotide sequence: TGTGCCAGCAGATATACAGAGGAGGAGACCCAGTACTTC. Translated, it gives CASRYTEEETQYF.